This T cell receptor (beta chain) was identified during a study of T-cell reconstitution after alpha-beta-depleted transplantation in children. Of note for this clonotype: Its antigen is as yet unknown.

During its preparation, the TCRbeta library received unique molecular identifiers. TCRdb re-called the PCR reads through MiXCR, storing one row per CDR3 protein. Here the sample spans about 980,000 distinct CDR3 sequences, about 30% being singletons. Trimming cost V 4 bases and J 2 bases, with 14 bases left between them. The CDR3 runs 15 residues. Germline values: CDR1 MNHNS, CDR2 SASEGT. Study outcomes and limitations: Surviving recipient cells, namely T cells and thymic progenitors, were the source of high day-60 TCRbeta diversity in some patients. The origin of alpha-beta T cells about two months after transplant was reportedly several hundred expanded graft clones. T-cell counts and diversity were attributed mostly to newly produced T cells one year after transplant.

The source is a boy younger than two who had a stem cell transplant for SCID, so the T cells may come from the graft donor. Here the sequenced sample was PBMCs, mostly from graft donor cells, taken 360 days after TCRalphabeta/CD19-depleted stem cell transplant. The rearrangement links TRBV6-1 to TRBJ2-5, with a tentative D call TRBD1 (6 bases). CDR3 bases: TGTGCCAGCAGTGGTAGACAGGTGCAACAAGAGACCCAGTACTTC. It translates to CASSGRQVQQETQYF.